This TCR beta chain was profiled in a study of blood T cell repertoires in COVID-19. Study information: The United States, Italy and Spain provided the acute and convalescent COVID-19 samples. T cells, B-cell-depleted T cells, or PBMCs supplied cDNA or gDNA.

The CDR3 spans 16 residues. The junction had 15 bases not matched to a gene; V was cut back by 4 bases and J by 8 bases. Germline lookup yields CDR1 MDHEN and CDR2 SYDVKM. In the original analysis: The authors estimated nucleated cell counts from reference gene primer amplification. The assay was immunoSEQ multiplex PCR, and TCRdb's table has in-frame clones only and misses some. The V and J calls and the clone size are those of that table, but D and trimming were determined from the DNA. The sample shows approximately 76,000 clones, more than 75% of them seen only once. This receptor was identified in a woman aged 55-69 years with acute or convalescent COVID-19. The sequenced sample was peripheral blood. This chain connects TRBV28 to TRBJ1-2; 8 nucleotides line up with TRBD1. Here the CDR3 reads CASSSNEGRGRLGYTF. The CDR3 DNA sequence: TGTGCCAGCAGTTCGAATGAGGGCAGGGGGCGTTTGGGCTACACCTTC.